The T cell receptor beta chain under discussion was sequenced for a study of Graves' ophthalmopathy and Graves' hyperthyroidism. Where ophthalmopathy was present, donors had moderate-to-severe activity, CAS ≥3, NOSPECS ≥4 and duration under 3 months. Diagnoses were established from clinical symptoms, serum thyroxine, TRAb, thyroid ultrasound and orbital computed tomography. V dropped 1 base and J dropped 5; count of bases not matched to a gene: 11. The CDR3 length is 17 residues. Germline CDR1 is SNHLY and CDR2 is FYNNEI. RNA transcripts served as template for amplifying TCR beta CDR3 sequences. HTBI primers served in a first-round RT-PCR, which a second-round multiplex PCR followed. Each CDR3 protein gets one entry after TCRdb re-called the multiplex PCR reads with MiXCR. The table has about 220,000 distinct CDR3 sequences, roughly 21% seen once.

This clonotype was obtained from a woman aged 45-65 years with Graves' ophthalmopathy. V and J are TRBV2 and TRBJ2-1; 7 bases match TRBD1. Sequencing was done on a sample of peripheral blood. CDR3 loop: CASSEGLYRGVDNEQFF. The DNA of the CDR3 is TGTGCCAGCAGTGAAGGTTTGTACAGGGGAGTAGACAATGAGCAGTTCTTC.